This TCR beta chain was recovered during a study of T cell responses to AZD1222 COVID-19 vaccine. Measured with immunoSEQ multiplex PCR; TCRdb has only the in-frame clones, and not every one. Here the sample spans some 150,000 clones, over 90% being singletons. Trimming cost V 5 bases and J 6 bases; bases outside gene matches: 16. Germline-derived CDR1 and CDR2 are SGHKS and YYEKEE (reference sequence). The CDR3 consists of 16 residues. Whole-study results and caveats: Females made up more of the donors, who were largely white British, and clonal diversity may have come out too low.

Concerning this clone: Its antigen is not known.

This sample comprised peripheral blood, obtained on day 0 of AZD1222 vaccination. This clonotype was sampled from an adult in good health. This chain joins TRBV5-5 and TRBJ1-2; 7 bases fit TRBD1. The chain's CDR3 is CASSLPGQLTWDGYTF. The CDR3 DNA reads as TGTGCCAGCAGTCTACCGGGACAGCTTACTTGGGATGGCTACACCTTC.